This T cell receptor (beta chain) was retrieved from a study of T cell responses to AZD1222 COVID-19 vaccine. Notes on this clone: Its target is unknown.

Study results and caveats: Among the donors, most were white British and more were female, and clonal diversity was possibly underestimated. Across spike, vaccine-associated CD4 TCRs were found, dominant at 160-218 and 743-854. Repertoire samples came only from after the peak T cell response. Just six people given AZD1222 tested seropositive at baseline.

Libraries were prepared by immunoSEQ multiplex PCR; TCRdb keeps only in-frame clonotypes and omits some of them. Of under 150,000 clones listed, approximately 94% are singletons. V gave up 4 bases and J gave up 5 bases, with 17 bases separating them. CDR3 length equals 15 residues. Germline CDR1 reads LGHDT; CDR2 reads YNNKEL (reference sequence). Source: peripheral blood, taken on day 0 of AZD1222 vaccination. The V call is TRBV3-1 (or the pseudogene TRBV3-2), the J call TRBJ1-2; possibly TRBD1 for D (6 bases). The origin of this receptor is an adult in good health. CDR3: CASSPEGGFFYGYTF. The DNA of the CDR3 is TGTGCCAGCAGCCCAGAAGGGGGATTCTTTTATGGCTACACCTTC.